The present T cell receptor beta chain was sequenced within a study of Ad26.COV2.S vaccination and SARS-CoV-2 variants. Study at large: In the COV1001 trial, the donor was in the Ad26.COV2.S arm. Whole-study results and caveats: Measurement of non-spike TCR breadth gave similar results in vaccine and placebo recipients.

Germline V gene lookup returns CDR1 MNHEY and CDR2 SVGAGI. With 9 bases removed from V and 4 bases from J, the gap between germline ends came to 10 bases. The CDR3 consists of 12 residues. Sample treatment: about 20 received Ad26.COV2.S at low or high dose, single or two shots; several received placebo; per-sample allocation not given. The study sampled participants on day 63 after the first vaccine or placebo injection. With respect to this clone: Its antigen is currently unknown.

Measured with immunoSEQ multiplex PCR; TCRdb has only the in-frame clones, and not every one. The sample gives around 450,000 clones, 80% to 95% of which show up once; 12% is in the top ten. The starting material was peripheral blood, obtained in a trial of Ad26.COV2.S vaccine versus placebo. The V and J genes are TRBV6-5 and TRBJ1-3, with D hard to call. This receptor was taken from a person aged 18-60 years who received the Ad26.COV2.S COVID-19 vaccine or a placebo. The CDR3 DNA is TGTGCCAGTGCGGGCCTAGGAAACACCATATATTTT. This translates into CASAGLGNTIYF.